This TCR beta chain was captured in a study of T cells in Graves' hyperthyroidism and ophthalmopathy. Researchers took RNA transcripts and amplified the TCR beta CDR3 regions from them. HTBI primers were used for first-round RT-PCR of the TCR CDR3. TCRdb reanalysed the multiplex PCR reads using MiXCR and keeps one entry per CDR3 protein. Of 480,000 or so distinct CDR3 sequences listed, around 15% are singletons. Trimming cost V 7 bases and J 5 bases, with 7 bases left between them. Germline values: CDR1 SGHRS, CDR2 YFSETQ. The CDR3 runs 11 residues. Regarding this clonotype: Given a much more abundant clone one base away, this may be a read error.

Sequencing input: blood. This chain links TRBV5-1 with TRBJ2-4; D gene unclear. The sequence derives from a woman under 30 with Graves' hyperthyroidism. The CDR3 loop is CASGPENIQYF. CDR3 in DNA: TGCGCCAGCGGCCCGGAAAACATTCAGTACTTC.